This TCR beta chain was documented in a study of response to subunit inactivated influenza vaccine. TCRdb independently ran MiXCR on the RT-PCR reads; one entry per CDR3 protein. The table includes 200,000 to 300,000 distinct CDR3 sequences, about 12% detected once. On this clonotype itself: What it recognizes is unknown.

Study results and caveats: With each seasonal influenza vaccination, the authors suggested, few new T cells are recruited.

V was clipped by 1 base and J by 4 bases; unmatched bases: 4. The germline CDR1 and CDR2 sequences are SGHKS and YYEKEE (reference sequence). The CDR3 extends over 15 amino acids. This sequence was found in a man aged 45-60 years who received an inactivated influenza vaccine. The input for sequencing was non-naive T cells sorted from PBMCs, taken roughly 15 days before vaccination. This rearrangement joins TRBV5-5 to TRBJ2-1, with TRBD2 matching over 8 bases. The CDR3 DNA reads TGTGCCAGCAGCTTGTTTAGCGGGGATTACAATGAGCAGTTCTTC. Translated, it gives CASSLFSGDYNEQFF.